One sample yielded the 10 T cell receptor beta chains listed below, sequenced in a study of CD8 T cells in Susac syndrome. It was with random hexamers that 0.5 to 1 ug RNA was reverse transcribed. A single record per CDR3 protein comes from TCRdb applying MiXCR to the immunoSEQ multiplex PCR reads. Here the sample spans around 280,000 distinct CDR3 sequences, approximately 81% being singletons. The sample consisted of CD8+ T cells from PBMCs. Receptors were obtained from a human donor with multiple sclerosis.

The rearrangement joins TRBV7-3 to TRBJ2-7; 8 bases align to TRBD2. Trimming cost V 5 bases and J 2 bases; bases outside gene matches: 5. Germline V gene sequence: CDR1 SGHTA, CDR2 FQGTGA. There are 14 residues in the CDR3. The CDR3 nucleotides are TGTGCCAGCAGCCCGGGACTAGGGCCCTACGAGCAGTACTTC. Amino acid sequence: CASSPGLGPYEQYF.

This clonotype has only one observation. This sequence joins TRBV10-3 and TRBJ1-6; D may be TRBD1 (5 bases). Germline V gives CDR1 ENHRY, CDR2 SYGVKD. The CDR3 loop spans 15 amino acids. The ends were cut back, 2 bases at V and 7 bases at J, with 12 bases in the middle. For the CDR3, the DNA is TGTGCCATCAGTGAGCCCGGGGCATACAATTCACCCCTCCACTTT. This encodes CAISEPGAYNSPLHF.

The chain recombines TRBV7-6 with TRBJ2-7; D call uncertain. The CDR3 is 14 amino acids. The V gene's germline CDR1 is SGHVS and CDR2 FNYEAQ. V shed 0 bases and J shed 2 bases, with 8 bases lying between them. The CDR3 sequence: CASSLAFGTYEQYF. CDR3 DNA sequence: TGTGCCAGCAGCTTAGCGTTCGGAACCTACGAGCAGTACTTC.

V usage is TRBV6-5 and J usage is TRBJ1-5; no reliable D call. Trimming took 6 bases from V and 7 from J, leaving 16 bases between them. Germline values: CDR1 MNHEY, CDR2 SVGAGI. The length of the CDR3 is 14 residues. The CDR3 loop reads CASSSTGAWQPQHF. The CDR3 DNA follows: TGTGCCAGCAGCTCGACCGGTGCTTGGCAGCCCCAGCATTTT.

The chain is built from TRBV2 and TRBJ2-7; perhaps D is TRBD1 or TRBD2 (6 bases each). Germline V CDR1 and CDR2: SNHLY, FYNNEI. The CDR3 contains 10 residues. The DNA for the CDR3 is TGTGCTACGAGGGGGACTTGGGAGTACTTC. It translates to CATRGTWEYF.

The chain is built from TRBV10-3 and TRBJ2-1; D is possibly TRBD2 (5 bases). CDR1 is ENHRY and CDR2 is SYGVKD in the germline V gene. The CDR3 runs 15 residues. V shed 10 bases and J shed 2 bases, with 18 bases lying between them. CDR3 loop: CATTLERLPYNEQFF. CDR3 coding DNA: TGTGCCACCACTCTAGAGCGGTTACCCTACAATGAGCAGTTCTTC.

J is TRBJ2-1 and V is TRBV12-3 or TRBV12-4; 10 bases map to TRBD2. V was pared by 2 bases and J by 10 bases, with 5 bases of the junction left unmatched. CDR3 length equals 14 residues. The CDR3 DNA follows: TGTGCCAGCAGTTTACTAGCGGGAGTGGAGGAGCAGTTCTTC. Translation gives CASSLLAGVEEQFF.

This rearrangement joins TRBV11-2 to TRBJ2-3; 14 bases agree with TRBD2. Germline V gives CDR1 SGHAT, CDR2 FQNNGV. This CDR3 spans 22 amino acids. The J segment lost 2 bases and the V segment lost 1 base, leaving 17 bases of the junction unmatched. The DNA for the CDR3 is TGTGCCAGCAGCTTAGTAAAGGGACTAGCGGGAGAACGAGTGACCACCACAGATACGCAGTATTTT. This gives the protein CASSLVKGLAGERVTTTDTQYF.

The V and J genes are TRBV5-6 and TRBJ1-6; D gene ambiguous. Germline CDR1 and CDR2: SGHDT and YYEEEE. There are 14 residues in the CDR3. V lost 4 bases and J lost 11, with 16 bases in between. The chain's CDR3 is CASSHFKGFPPLHF. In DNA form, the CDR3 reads TGTGCCAGCAGCCATTTTAAGGGATTTCCACCCCTCCACTTT.

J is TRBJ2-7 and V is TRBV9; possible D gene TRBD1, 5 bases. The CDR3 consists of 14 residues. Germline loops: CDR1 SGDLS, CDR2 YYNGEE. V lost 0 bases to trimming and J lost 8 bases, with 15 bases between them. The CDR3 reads CASSVGGSTRQQYF. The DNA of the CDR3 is TGTGCCAGCAGCGTAGGGGGCTCTACCAGACAGCAGTACTTC.